The rows below give T cell receptor beta chains drawn from one sample of a study of cytomegalovirus exposure and HLA in healthy donors. This table comes from immunoSEQ multiplex PCR, and its TCRdb copy is limited to in-frame clones, with some not included. The sample consists of about 160,000 clones, around 79% of them appearing once. Specimen: PBMCs. These receptors originate from a woman aged 45-59 years in good health and CMV-seropositive. CDR3s include the opening cysteine and the closing phenylalanine or tryptophan. Fields, in order: clone size, J gene, V gene, D gene, CDR3 protein, CDR3 DNA. The D gene is left open where the match is weak. Where a row states a size, it is once, few, many or the class of an expanded clone; other rows omit it.

clone size: -; J gene: TRBJ2-5; V gene: TRBV18; D gene: TRBD1; CDR3 protein: CASSSRQGAGETQYF; CDR3 DNA: TGTGCCAGCTCATCGAGACAGGGGGCTGGAGAGACCCAGTACTTC
clone size: once; J gene: TRBJ2-3; V gene: TRBV6-4; D gene: -; CDR3 protein: CASSDRTRTDTQYF; CDR3 DNA: TGTGCCAGCAGTGACCGGACACGCACAGATACGCAGTATTTT
clone size: -; J gene: TRBJ2-3; V gene: TRBV5-8; D gene: -; CDR3 protein: CASSLSDTQYF; CDR3 DNA: TGTGCCAGCAGCTTGTCGGATACGCAGTATTTT
clone size: -; J gene: TRBJ1-6; V gene: TRBV7-9; D gene: -; CDR3 protein: CASSLRGGNSPLHF; CDR3 DNA: TGTGCCAGCAGCTTAAGGGGAGGAAATTCACCCCTCCACTTT
clone size: -; J gene: TRBJ1-1; V gene: TRBV2; D gene: TRBD1; CDR3 protein: CASSTQGANTEAFF; CDR3 DNA: TGTGCCAGCAGTACACAGGGGGCGAACACTGAAGCTTTCTTT
clone size: few; J gene: TRBJ1-5; V gene: TRBV6-5; D gene: -; CDR3 protein: CASGGRSGPQHF; CDR3 DNA: TGTGCCAGCGGGGGGAGATCTGGGCCCCAGCATTTT
clone size: -; J gene: TRBJ1-2; V gene: TRBV5-1; D gene: TRBD1; CDR3 protein: CASSSDRGNGYTF; CDR3 DNA: TGCGCCAGCAGCTCCGACAGGGGGAATGGCTACACCTTC
clone size: -; J gene: TRBJ1-2; V gene: TRBV5-4; D gene: -; CDR3 protein: CASSGGAGILHTTF; CDR3 DNA: TGTGCCAGCAGCGGCGGGGCCGGGATCCTGCATACCACCTTC
clone size: -; J gene: TRBJ2-7; V gene: TRBV27; D gene: TRBD2; CDR3 protein: CASSLSSPRGLAGGSRTFYEQYF; CDR3 DNA: TGTGCCAGCAGTTTATCCTCCCCCCGCGGACTAGCGGGAGGTTCCCGCACCTTCTACGAGCAGTACTTC
clone size: once; J gene: TRBJ2-6; V gene: TRBV7-9; D gene: TRBD1; CDR3 protein: CASSRDRGLTRANVLTF; CDR3 DNA: TGTGCCAGCAGTCGGGACAGGGGGCTGACCAGGGCCAACGTCCTGACTTTC
clone size: -; J gene: TRBJ1-2; V gene: TRBV25-1; D gene: -; CDR3 protein: CASSEGQFYGYTF; CDR3 DNA: TGTGCCAGCAGTGAGGGCCAGTTCTATGGCTACACCTTC
clone size: -; J gene: TRBJ2-5; V gene: TRBV5-6; D gene: TRBD2; CDR3 protein: CASSLGGLAGETQYF; CDR3 DNA: TGTGCCAGCAGCTTGGGGGGACTAGCGGGGGAGACCCAGTACTTC
clone size: -; J gene: TRBJ1-2; V gene: TRBV27; D gene: TRBD1; CDR3 protein: CASSLGGTGGLYGYTF; CDR3 DNA: TGTGCCAGCAGTTTAGGCGGGACAGGGGGCCTCTATGGCTACACCTTC
clone size: -; J gene: TRBJ2-7; V gene: TRBV10-2; D gene: TRBD2; CDR3 protein: CASSELAGGYEQYF; CDR3 DNA: TGCGCCAGCTCGGAGCTAGCGGGGGGTTACGAGCAGTACTTC
clone size: -; J gene: TRBJ2-5; V gene: TRBV15; D gene: -; CDR3 protein: CATSRMPHPRPTQETQYF; CDR3 DNA: TGTGCCACCAGCAGAATGCCTCACCCCCGCCCAACCCAAGAGACTCAGTACTTC
clone size: -; J gene: TRBJ2-5; V gene: TRBV18; D gene: TRBD2; CDR3 protein: CASSLGLEQETQYF; CDR3 DNA: TGTGCCAGCTCACTCGGACTAGAACAAGAGACCCAGTACTTC
clone size: -; J gene: TRBJ2-7; V gene: TRBV13; D gene: -; CDR3 protein: CASSSGSGQVYEQYF; CDR3 DNA: TGTGCCAGCAGCTCAGGGAGCGGCCAAGTCTACGAGCAGTACTTC
clone size: once; J gene: TRBJ2-1; V gene: TRBV11-3; D gene: -; CDR3 protein: CASSADRDNEQFF; CDR3 DNA: TGTGCCAGCAGCGCTGACAGAGACAATGAGCAGTTCTTC
clone size: once; J gene: TRBJ1-3; V gene: TRBV10-1; D gene: -; CDR3 protein: CASRSNSGNTIYF; CDR3 DNA: TGCGCCAGCAGATCCAACTCTGGAAACACCATATATTTT
clone size: -; J gene: TRBJ2-7; V gene: TRBV5-6; D gene: -; CDR3 protein: CASRGGGLYEQYF; CDR3 DNA: TGTGCCAGCAGGGGTGGAGGGCTCTACGAGCAGTACTTC
clone size: -; J gene: TRBJ2-3; V gene: TRBV7-8; D gene: TRBD2; CDR3 protein: CASSLRLAGTSTDTQYF; CDR3 DNA: TGTGCCAGCAGCCTCCGACTAGCGGGGACTAGCACAGATACGCAGTATTTT
clone size: few; J gene: TRBJ2-3; V gene: TRBV6-5; D gene: -; CDR3 protein: CASRHLRLSTDTQYF; CDR3 DNA: TGTGCCAGCAGACACTTACGACTGAGCACAGATACGCAGTATTTT
clone size: -; J gene: TRBJ2-3; V gene: TRBV7-6; D gene: -; CDR3 protein: CASSRGQSFTDTQYF; CDR3 DNA: TGTGCCAGCAGCCGAGGCCAATCCTTCACAGATACGCAGTATTTT
clone size: few; J gene: TRBJ1-4; V gene: TRBV7-9; D gene: -; CDR3 protein: CASSAGVLLSATNEKLFF; CDR3 DNA: TGTGCCAGCAGCGCGGGAGTTCTCCTTTCTGCAACTAATGAAAAACTGTTTTTT
clone size: -; J gene: TRBJ2-4; V gene: TRBV10-1; D gene: TRBD1; CDR3 protein: CASTGGQGKWKNIQYF; CDR3 DNA: TGCGCCAGTACTGGGGGACAGGGAAAGTGGAAAAACATTCAGTACTTC
clone size: few; J gene: TRBJ1-6; V gene: TRBV6-1; D gene: -; CDR3 protein: CASSVRGFDNSPLHF; CDR3 DNA: TGTGCCAGCAGTGTACGGGGATTCGATAATTCACCCCTCCACTTT